This TCR beta chain stems from a study of Graves' ophthalmopathy and Graves' hyperthyroidism. The germline CDR1 and CDR2 sequences are MNHEY and SVGAGI. CDR3 length equals 14 residues. Between the trimmed V and J ends, which lost 2 bases and 0 bases, there was a span of 7 bases. This clonotype was seen ten or more times. The study amplified TCR beta CDR3 regions using RNA transcripts. The authors performed first-round RT-PCR with HTBI primers and then a second-round multiplex PCR. TCRdb passed the multiplex PCR reads through MiXCR, listing each CDR3 protein once. The data contain roughly 170,000 distinct CDR3 sequences, about two fifths of them seen just once; the ten biggest clones take up roughly 9%.

This clonotype originated in a man aged 25-40 years with Graves' ophthalmopathy. Sequences were obtained from peripheral blood. The chain employs TRBV6-5 and TRBJ1-1; D is unresolved. CDR3 DNA: TGTGCCAGCAGTTACGGGCAGATGAACACTGAAGCTTTCTTT. This gives the protein CASSYGQMNTEAFF.